These 15 T cell receptor beta chains were all obtained from the same sample, sequenced in a study of blood T cell repertoires in COVID-19. Some clones are missing from TCRdb's copy, which holds only in-frame ones; the method was immunoSEQ multiplex PCR. The sample shows about 89,000 clones, approximately 88% of them seen only once. The sample comprised peripheral blood. The source is a man aged 55 to 70 with acute or convalescent COVID-19.

This clone was seen a handful of times. The V and J genes are TRBV6-5 and TRBJ1-5; D uncertain. The V end lost 6 bases, the J end lost 9 bases, and 9 bases lay between the germline ends. The CDR3 loop spans 11 amino acids. CDR1 is MNHEY, CDR2 SVGAGI, per germline. The CDR3: CASSPSGPQHF. In DNA, the CDR3 is TGTGCCAGCAGCCCCTCGGGGCCCCAGCATTTT.

J is TRBJ1-6 and V is TRBV6-2 or TRBV6-3; 8 bases agree with TRBD1. J was trimmed by 0 bases and V by 2 bases; bases with no gene match: 3. CDR3 size: 17 residues. CDR1 is MNHEY and CDR2 is SVGEGT in the germline V gene. The CDR3 reads CASSYEQGVSYNSPLHF. The CDR3 DNA sequence: TGTGCCAGCAGTTACGAACAGGGGGTCTCCTATAATTCACCCCTCCACTTT.

J is TRBJ2-4 and V is TRBV6-5; TRBD2 agrees at 7 bases. Germline-derived CDR1 and CDR2 are MNHEY and SVGAGI. V gave up 6 bases and J gave up 0 bases; unmatched junction bases: 2. The length of the CDR3 is 14 residues. CDR3 sequence (DNA): TGTGCCAGCAGACGGGGGGTAGCCAAAAACATTCAGTACTTC. This translates into CASRRGVAKNIQYF.

The chain joins TRBV12-5 to TRBJ2-1; 12 bases are a match to TRBD2. There are 17 residues in the CDR3. J gave up 6 bases and V 3 bases, and 9 bases lay outside the gene matches. CDR1 LGHNT and CDR2 FRNRAP come from the germline V gene. As DNA, the CDR3 is TGTGCTAGTGGTTTAGGAAGGACTAGCGGGAAACCCAATGAGCAGTTCTTC. As protein: CASGLGRTSGKPNEQFF.

The genes are TRBV6-6 and TRBJ1-1, with D perhaps matching TRBD1 (5 bases). Germline V gene sequence: CDR1 MNHNY, CDR2 SVGAGI (reference sequence). The CDR3 spans 13 residues. V was shortened by 0 bases and J by 6 bases, with 8 bases between the two germline ends. The CDR3 region has the DNA TGTGCCAGCAGTTACTCCTCCAGGGCTGAAGCTTTCTTT. The encoded protein is CASSYSSRAEAFF.

This clone occurred a few times. The V and J genes are TRBV5-5 and TRBJ2-5; 10 bases are a match to TRBD1. Germline V lookup: CDR1 SGHKS, CDR2 YYEKEE (reference sequence). V trimming: 3 bases; J trimming: 4 bases; junction bases outside the gene matches: 6. The CDR3 sequence is 15 residues long. CDR3 residues: CASSSLRQGAETQYF. DNA for the CDR3: TGTGCCAGCAGCTCTCTGAGACAGGGGGCAGAGACCCAGTACTTC. Full variable domain (missing parts from reference TRBV5-5 and TRBJ2-5): DAGVTQSPTHLIKTRGQQVTLRCSPISGHKSVSWYQQVLGQGPQFIFQYYEKEERGRGNFPDRFSARQFPNYSSELNVNALLLGDSALYLCASSSLRQGAETQYFGPGTRLLVL.

This clone has just a few counts. The V and J genes are TRBV19 and TRBJ2-1; possibly TRBD1 for D (7 bases). The CDR3 loop spans 13 amino acids. V shed 7 bases and J shed 9 bases, with 16 bases lying between them. Germline-derived CDR1 and CDR2 are LNHDA and SQIVND (reference sequence). The CDR3 sequence is CASTPQGGREQFF. CDR3 coding DNA: TGTGCCAGTACCCCCCAGGGGGGCCGTGAGCAGTTCTTC.

This chain joins TRBV11-2 and TRBJ2-1; TRBD1 aligns across 9 bases. The junction had 10 bases not matched to a gene; V was cut back by 5 bases and J by 8 bases. The CDR3 is 15 amino acids. Germline CDR1 is SGHAT and CDR2 is FQNNGV. The CDR3 region has the DNA TGTGCCAGCAGCCCCACGGGACAGGGATTCGATGAGCAGTTCTTC. It yields the protein CASSPTGQGFDEQFF.

This chain uses TRBV24-1 with TRBJ2-2; 11 bases line up with TRBD1. Germline assignment: CDR1 KGHDR and CDR2 SFDVKD. The CDR3 extends over 15 amino acids. Trimming at V came to 6 bases and at J to 7 bases, leaving 6 bases not matched to a gene. CDR3 nucleotides: TGTGCCACCAGTATGGACAGGGGGCCGGGCGGGGAGCTGTTTTTT. Protein: CATSMDRGPGGELFF.

The rearrangement joins TRBV29-1 to TRBJ2-2, with D unresolved. The CDR3 runs to 15 residues. The germline V gene encodes CDR1 SQVTM and CDR2 ANQGSEA. Trimming pared 0 bases from V and 0 bases from J, leaving 8 bases between. The CDR3 sequence: CSVEDPHSNTGELFF. The DNA of the CDR3 is TGCAGCGTTGAAGATCCGCACTCGAACACCGGGGAGCTGTTTTTT.

This chain connects TRBV30 to TRBJ2-7, with D maybe TRBD1 (6 bases). The germline V and J ends were trimmed by 3 bases and 7 bases, with 16 bases remaining between them. The CDR3 is 13 residues long. In germline, CDR1 is GTSNPN, CDR2 SVGIG (reference sequence). The CDR3 spells CAWSPGHPFEQYF. CDR3 nucleotide sequence: TGTGCCTGGAGCCCGGGACATCCATTTGAGCAGTACTTC.

J is TRBJ2-2 and V is TRBV7-8, with D possibly being TRBD2 (7 bases). Per germline, CDR1 SGHVS and CDR2 FQNEAQ. This CDR3 contains 15 residues. V was shortened by 1 base and J by 7 bases, with 13 bases between the two germline ends. As DNA, the CDR3 is TGTGCCAGCAGCTTAGACGGGGGGCGTGGCGGGGAGCTGTTTTTT. Translating it yields CASSLDGGRGGELFF.

The chain employs TRBV10-3 and TRBJ1-2; 7 bases are shared with TRBD1. Germline CDR1 and CDR2: ENHRY and SYGVKD. V shed 10 bases and J 2 bases; nucleotides not matched to a gene: 10. The CDR3 has 14 amino acids. The CDR3 protein is CATKGDSTNYGYTF. The CDR3 DNA sequence: TGTGCCACAAAGGGGGACAGCACAAACTATGGCTACACCTTC.

The rearrangement uses TRBV5-1 and TRBJ2-7; TRBD1 aligns across 9 bases. From germline, CDR1 is SGHRS and CDR2 YFSETQ. This CDR3 has 14 residues. V shed 4 bases and J 3 bases; nucleotides not matched to a gene: 5. The CDR3 loop is CASSDDRGVYEQYF. The CDR3 bases are TGCGCCAGCAGCGACGACAGGGGGGTCTACGAGCAGTACTTC.

This chain joins TRBV5-1 and TRBJ2-2, with 10 bases identical to TRBD2. J gave up 2 bases and V 5 bases, and 3 bases lay outside the gene matches. The CDR3 is made up of 15 amino acids. Germline CDR1 SGHRS, CDR2 YFSETQ. DNA for the CDR3: TGCGCCAGCAGGAGACTAGCGGGTAACACCGGGGAGCTGTTTTTT. Protein product: CASRRLAGNTGELFF.